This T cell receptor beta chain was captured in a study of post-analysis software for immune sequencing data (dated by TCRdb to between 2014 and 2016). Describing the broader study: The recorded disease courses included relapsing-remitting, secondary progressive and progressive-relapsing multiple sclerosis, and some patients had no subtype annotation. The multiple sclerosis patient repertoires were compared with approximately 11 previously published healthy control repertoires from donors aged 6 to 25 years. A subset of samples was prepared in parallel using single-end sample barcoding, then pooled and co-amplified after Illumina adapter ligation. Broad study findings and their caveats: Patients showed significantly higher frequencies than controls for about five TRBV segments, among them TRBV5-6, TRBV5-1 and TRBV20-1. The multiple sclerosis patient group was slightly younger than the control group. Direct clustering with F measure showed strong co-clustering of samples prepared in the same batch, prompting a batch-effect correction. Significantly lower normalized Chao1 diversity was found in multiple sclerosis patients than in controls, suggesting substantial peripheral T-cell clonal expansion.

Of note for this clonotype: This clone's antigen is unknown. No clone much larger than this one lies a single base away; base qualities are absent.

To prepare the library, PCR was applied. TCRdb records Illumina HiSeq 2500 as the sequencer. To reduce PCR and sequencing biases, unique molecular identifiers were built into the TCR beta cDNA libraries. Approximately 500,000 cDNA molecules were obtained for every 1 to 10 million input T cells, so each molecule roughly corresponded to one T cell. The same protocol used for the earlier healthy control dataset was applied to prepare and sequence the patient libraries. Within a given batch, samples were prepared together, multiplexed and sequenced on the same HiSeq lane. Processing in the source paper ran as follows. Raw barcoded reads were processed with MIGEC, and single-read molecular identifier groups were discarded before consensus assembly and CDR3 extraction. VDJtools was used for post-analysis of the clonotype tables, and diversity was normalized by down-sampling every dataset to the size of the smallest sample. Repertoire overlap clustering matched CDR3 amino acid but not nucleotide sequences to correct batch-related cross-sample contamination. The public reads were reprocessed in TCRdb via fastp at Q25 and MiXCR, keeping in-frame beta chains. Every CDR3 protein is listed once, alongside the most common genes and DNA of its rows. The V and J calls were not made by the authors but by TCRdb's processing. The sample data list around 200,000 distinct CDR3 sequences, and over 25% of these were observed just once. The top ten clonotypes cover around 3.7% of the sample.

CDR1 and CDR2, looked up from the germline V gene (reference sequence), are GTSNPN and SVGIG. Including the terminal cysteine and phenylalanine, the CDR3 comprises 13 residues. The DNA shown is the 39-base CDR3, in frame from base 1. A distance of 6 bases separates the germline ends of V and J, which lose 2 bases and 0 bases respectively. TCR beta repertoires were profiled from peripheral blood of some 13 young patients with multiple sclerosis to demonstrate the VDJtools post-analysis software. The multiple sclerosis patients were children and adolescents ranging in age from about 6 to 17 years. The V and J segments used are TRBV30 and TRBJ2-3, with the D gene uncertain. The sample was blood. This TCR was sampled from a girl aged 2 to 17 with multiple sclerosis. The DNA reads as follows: TGTGCCTGGAGTAGTGGCAGCACAGATACGCAGTATTTT. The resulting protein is CAWSSGSTDTQYF.